This TCR beta chain came from a study of blood T cell repertoires in COVID-19. There are a few counts of this clone. The protocol was immunoSEQ multiplex PCR, while the TCRdb copy is restricted to in-frame clones and leaves out a portion. The sample records 220,000 or so clones, about four fifths being singletons. In germline, CDR1 is LNHDA, CDR2 SQIVND (reference sequence). The CDR3 covers 13 residues. V was pared by 6 bases and J by 4 bases, with 10 bases between. The chain combines TRBV19 with TRBJ2-1, with a weak D call TRBD2 (5 bases). The clonotype originates from a woman in her thirties or forties with acute COVID-19. Material: PBMCs or T cells enriched from blood (not recorded which). CDR3: CASRRADYNEQFF. Written as DNA, the CDR3 is TGTGCCAGTAGGAGAGCGGATTACAATGAGCAGTTCTTC.